This T cell receptor (beta chain) was sequenced for a study of PD-1 blockade in classical Hodgkin lymphoma. Across the study: It was nivolumab at 3 mg/kg, given intravenously every 2 weeks, that patients received. Study conclusions and caveats: Patients were excluded if nivolumab began under 1 year after ASCT (the autologous transplant).

This table comes from immunoSEQ multiplex PCR, and its TCRdb copy is limited to in-frame clones, with some not included. Among 40,000 to 65,000 clones, more than 65% were seen once, and the ten largest hold roughly 15%. All the patients suffered relapse after autologous stem cell transplantation, and brentuximab vedotin exposure differed. As to this clone: Its cognate antigen is unknown.

Source: peripheral blood mononuclear cells (PBMCs), taken at baseline. The receptor comes from a human donor with classical Hodgkin lymphoma.

CDR3 in amino acids: CASSTWTSGPSSYNEQFF. CDR3 nucleotide sequence: TGCGCCAGCAGCACCTGGACTAGCGGGCCTAGCTCCTACAATGAGCAGTTCTTC. This chain connects TRBV5-1 to TRBJ2-1, with TRBD2 identical over 11 bases. J was trimmed by 0 bases and V by 4 bases; bases with no gene match: 9. The CDR3 runs to 18 residues. Germline V lookup: CDR1 SGHRS, CDR2 YFSETQ.